Presented here are 6 T cell receptor beta chains from one specimen sequenced in a study of cytomegalovirus exposure and HLA in healthy donors. TCRdb's table, derived via immunoSEQ multiplex PCR, lists solely in-frame clones and lacks some. The repertoire has about 250,000 clones, 87% of them found once; the top ten carry around 13%. The sequenced sample consisted of PBMCs. Receptors were obtained from a man between 18 and 35 years old in good health and CMV-seropositive.

This clone was detected only once. J is TRBJ1-1 and V is TRBV20-1; D is unresolved. Looked up from germline, CDR1 is DFQATT and CDR2 is SNEGSKA (reference sequence). V was clipped by 7 bases and J by 5 bases, with 8 bases between them. This CDR3 contains 10 residues. The chain's CDR3 is CSVSRTEAFF. The CDR3 nucleotides read TGCAGTGTTTCGAGGACTGAAGCTTTCTTT.

The CDR3 DNA reads TGTGCCAGCAGTTACGCTCGGTATTACGAGCAGTACTTC. Translated, it gives CASSYARYYEQYF. The V gene is TRBV6-5, the J gene TRBJ2-7; D ambiguous. V shed 2 bases and J shed 4 bases, with 9 bases lying between them. Germline CDR1 is MNHEY and CDR2 is SVGAGI. The CDR3 consists of 13 residues.

The chain combines TRBV30 with TRBJ1-1; D ambiguous. The CDR3 spans 12 residues. The V and J ends lost 8 bases and 0 bases respectively, with 10 bases between them. The germline V gene encodes CDR1 GTSNPN and CDR2 SVGIG (reference sequence). The DNA of the CDR3 is TGTGCCGGTGGCCGGATGAACACTGAAGCTTTCTTT. Translating gives CAGGRMNTEAFF.

J is TRBJ2-1 and V is TRBV7-9; 12 nucleotides line up with TRBD2. Per the germline V gene, CDR1 is SEHNR and CDR2 is FQNEAQ (reference sequence). The CDR3 contains 16 residues. J was trimmed by 10 bases and V by 8 bases; bases with no gene match: 15. CDR3 protein: CASQSTGLAGYREQFF. As DNA, the CDR3 is TGTGCCAGCCAGAGTACCGGACTAGCGGGGTATAGGGAGCAGTTCTTC.

This chain uses TRBV5-4 with TRBJ2-7; D is unclear. The CDR3 consists of 12 residues. The V gene's germline CDR1 is SGHNT and CDR2 YYREEE (reference sequence). Deletions cut 4 bases from V and 0 bases from J, with 5 bases between. CDR3 sequence: CASSMGSYEQYF. CDR3 in DNA: TGTGCCAGCAGCATGGGCTCCTACGAGCAGTACTTC.

The rearrangement joins TRBV6-5 to TRBJ2-3; TRBD2 matches 9 bases. Looked up from germline, CDR1 is MNHEY and CDR2 is SVGAGI. After removal of 5 bases from V and 0 bases from J, the junction contained 3 bases not matched to a gene. CDR3 length: 15 amino acids. CDR3 sequence: CASSRLAESTDTQYF. DNA of the CDR3: TGTGCCAGCAGTCGACTAGCGGAAAGCACAGATACGCAGTATTTT.